This is a list of T cell receptor beta chains from one sample in a study of blood T cell repertoires in COVID-19. The assay was immunoSEQ multiplex PCR, and TCRdb's table has in-frame clones only and misses some. This sample has about 200,000 clones, with around four fifths found just once. Sequenced: peripheral blood. The receptors were sampled from a woman in her sixties or seventies with COVID-19, enrolled during active disease. Both conserved end residues are part of each CDR3. Fields, in order: D gene, V gene, J gene, clone size, CDR3 DNA, CDR3 protein. A D gene is named only where the DNA matches it firmly. Expanded clones are given a class, and other clones once, few, many or no size at all.

d_gene: .; v_gene: TRBV21-1; j_gene: TRBJ2-2; abundance: .; CDR3nt: TGTGCCAGCAGCACCTTAGGGCTAGCGGGAGGGCGGCATTTTACGAACACCGGGGAGCTGTTTTTT; CDR3aa: CASSTLGLAGGRHFTNTGELFF
d_gene: .; v_gene: TRBV27; j_gene: TRBJ2-2; abundance: once; CDR3nt: TGTGCCAGCAGTCGCGGGGCATGGGAGCTGTTTTTT; CDR3aa: CASSRGAWELFF
d_gene: .; v_gene: TRBV6-5; j_gene: TRBJ2-2; abundance: .; CDR3nt: TGTGCCAGCAGTTCTGGACAAGGGGGCACCGGGGAGCTGTTTTTT; CDR3aa: CASSSGQGGTGELFF
d_gene: TRBD1; v_gene: TRBV30; j_gene: TRBJ1-3; abundance: .; CDR3nt: TGTGCCTGGAAAGGACAGGGGCCATTCTCTGGAAACACCATATATTTT; CDR3aa: CAWKGQGPFSGNTIYF
d_gene: .; v_gene: TRBV19; j_gene: TRBJ1-3; abundance: .; CDR3nt: TGTGCCAGCAGATTCAGCTCTGGAAACACCATATATTTT; CDR3aa: CASRFSSGNTIYF
d_gene: TRBD2; v_gene: TRBV6-2/TRBV6-3; j_gene: TRBJ2-6; abundance: .; CDR3nt: TGTGCCAGCAGTTACTCGATGAATCTGACTAGCCCCACCTCTGGGGCCAACGTCCTGACTTTC; CDR3aa: CASSYSMNLTSPTSGANVLTF
d_gene: .; v_gene: TRBV7-2; j_gene: TRBJ1-5; abundance: .; CDR3nt: TGTGCCAGCACCGTCAGGGGTGATCAGCCCCAGCATTTT; CDR3aa: CASTVRGDQPQHF
d_gene: TRBD1; v_gene: TRBV7-9; j_gene: TRBJ2-1; abundance: .; CDR3nt: TGTGCCAGCAGATTAGGGGACAGGGATTACAATGAGCAGTTCTTC; CDR3aa: CASRLGDRDYNEQFF
d_gene: .; v_gene: TRBV5-6; j_gene: TRBJ1-1; abundance: once; CDR3nt: TGTGCCAGCAGCTTCGGCAGGGAATTTATCATAACTGAAGCTTTCTTT; CDR3aa: CASSFGREFIITEAFF
d_gene: .; v_gene: TRBV28; j_gene: TRBJ2-2; abundance: .; CDR3nt: TGTGCCAGCAGACTTAACACCGGGGAGCTGTTTTTT; CDR3aa: CASRLNTGELFF
d_gene: TRBD1; v_gene: TRBV18; j_gene: TRBJ2-3; abundance: .; CDR3nt: TGTGCCAGCTCACCCGGACAGGGCGGTAGCACAGATACGCAGTATTTT; CDR3aa: CASSPGQGGSTDTQYF
d_gene: .; v_gene: TRBV2; j_gene: TRBJ2-5; abundance: few; CDR3nt: TGTGCCAGCAGCGCCTTGACTTACCAGTACTTC; CDR3aa: CASSALTYQYF
d_gene: .; v_gene: TRBV3-1/TRBV3-2; j_gene: TRBJ1-3; abundance: .; CDR3nt: TGTGCCAGCAGCCAGGGGGGGAACACCATATATTTT; CDR3aa: CASSQGGNTIYF
d_gene: TRBD2; v_gene: TRBV19; j_gene: TRBJ2-3; abundance: .; CDR3nt: TGTGCCAGTAGGACTAGCGGGATCGGGACAGATACGCAGTATTTT; CDR3aa: CASRTSGIGTDTQYF
d_gene: TRBD1; v_gene: TRBV25-1; j_gene: TRBJ2-5; abundance: .; CDR3nt: TGTGCCAGCAGTGACGGGTACAGGGGGCTTGAGACCCAGTACTTC; CDR3aa: CASSDGYRGLETQYF
d_gene: TRBD2; v_gene: TRBV6-2/TRBV6-3; j_gene: TRBJ2-2; abundance: once; CDR3nt: TGTGCCAGCAGTTACCAACGGACTAGCCGGGACACCGGGGAGCTGTTTTTT; CDR3aa: CASSYQRTSRDTGELFF
d_gene: .; v_gene: TRBV5-1; j_gene: TRBJ2-7; abundance: .; CDR3nt: TGCGCCAGCAGCAACACAGGGTTCGAGATCGACGAGCAGTACTTC; CDR3aa: CASSNTGFEIDEQYF